This T cell receptor beta chain was recovered during a study of OX40 agonist ivuxolimab in advanced cancers. Notes on the research overall: Ivuxolimab was a fully human IgG2 agonistic monoclonal antibody targeting the costimulatory receptor OX40 (CD134). Intravenous ivuxolimab was administered to patients every 2 weeks at six dose levels: 0.01, 0.1, 0.3, 1.5, 3 and 10 mg/kg. In the dose-escalation cohort, more than 80% of patients were male, and the mean age was around 65 years with a range of roughly 20 to 79. Peripheral TCRbeta sequencing aimed to test whether ivuxolimab altered TCR sequence diversity and caused clonal T-cell expansion. Three dose-escalation patients achieved partial responses, one with hepatocellular carcinoma and two with cutaneous melanoma. Patients were allowed to have had prior anti-PD-1, anti-PD-L1 or anti-CTLA-4 therapy, and approximately 39% of the dose-escalation patients had been treated with checkpoint inhibitors. The paper reports the monotherapy dose-escalation portion (N of about 52 patients) of the phase I ivuxolimab trial. Among the roughly 52 dose-escalation patients, around 20 had hepatocellular carcinoma, about 15 melanoma, 9 renal cell carcinoma and 9 head and neck cancer. The paper as a whole reports these results and caveats: Antigen specificity was not determined for the clonally expanded peripheral T cells. After ivuxolimab, expanded clones were on average more numerous among CD8+ T cells than among CD4+ T cells. Low levels of normalized T-cell clonal expansion were also shown by some nonresponding patients. At doses of 0.1 to 3.0 mg/kg, clonal expansion of both CD4+ and CD8+ T cells in blood was seen between baseline and week 6. In the 0.1-3.0 mg/kg groups, partial responders were among the patients with the lowest normalized peripheral clonal expansion, particularly in CD8+ T cells.

Patients with a history of autoimmune disease or receiving systemic immunosuppression were excluded from the trial. Peripheral blood for TCR sequencing was collected from all dose cohorts at baseline, on cycle 4 day 1, and on cycle 7 day 1. Samples were obtained from an open-label, multicenter, first-in-human phase I dose-escalation trial of ivuxolimab. Adults with locally advanced or metastatic melanoma, renal cell, hepatocellular, or head and neck squamous cell carcinoma were enrolled in the trial. Before TCR sequencing, CD4+ T cells and CD8+ T cells from peripheral blood were sorted into separate populations. Genomic DNA was extracted from sorted cells for sequencing of the TCRbeta CDR3 region. The immunoSEQ Assay was used to sequence the TCRbeta CDR3 regions. As stored in TCRdb, this immuneACCESS dataset retains in-frame rearrangements with V and J assigned. A fraction of the clones does not appear; measured against another copy, unresolved V genes explain less than half of the discrepancy, and the remainder lacks a known reason. The sample profile shows approximately 91,000 clones; about 89% of them were found once. The ten biggest clones cover around 4.5% of the sample.

As concerns this clone: Its antigen is currently not known. No base quality values were provided; no much bigger clone lies one nucleotide off.

The sequenced sample was CD4+ or CD8+ T cells sorted from blood, obtained in a trial of the OX40 agonist ivuxolimab. The TCR originated in an adult with an advanced solid tumor such as melanoma, head and neck, liver or kidney cancer.

The CDR3 protein: CASSPQASNQPQHF. The DNA is as follows: TGTGCCAGCAGCCCCCAGGCTAGCAATCAGCCCCAGCATTTT. The chain links TRBV16 with TRBJ1-5, with the D gene uncertain. Taken from cysteine to phenylalanine, the CDR3 has 14 residues. Only the CDR3 DNA is retained, 42 bases long and in frame from the first base. V drops 4 bases and J drops 0 bases, leaving 7 bases in between. From a lookup of the germline V gene, CDR1 and CDR2 are KGHSY and FQNENV.